The rows below give T cell receptor beta chains drawn from one sample of a study of T cells in Graves' hyperthyroidism and ophthalmopathy. TCRdb re-called the multiplex PCR reads with MiXCR, one entry per CDR3 protein. The sample consists of under 400,000 distinct CDR3 sequences, about 15% of them appearing once. The sequenced material came from blood. The receptors here all came from a woman between 18 and 29 years old with Graves' hyperthyroidism that later progressed to Graves' ophthalmopathy. Each CDR3 is given with its conserved first and last residue. A D gene is named only where the DNA matches it firmly. Clone sizes are given selectively: once, few, many, or a class where the clone is expanded.

D gene	clone size	V gene	J gene	CDR3 DNA	CDR3 protein
NA	few	TRBV19	TRBJ2-3	TGTGCCAGTAGTATAGGGGTCCAGGGCACAGATACGCAGTATTTT	CASSIGVQGTDTQYF
TRBD2	few	TRBV4-3	TRBJ2-7	TGCGCCAGCAGCCAAGGACGGGCGGGAGGGCCGGGCGAGCAGTACTTC	CASSQGRAGGPGEQYF
TRBD2	many	TRBV10-3	TRBJ2-3	TGTGCCATCAGTGAGTCGGCTAGCGGGAGTGTTGCAGATACGCAGTATTTT	CAISESASGSVADTQYF
NA	NA	TRBV5-1	TRBJ2-5	TGCGCCAGCAGCTGGCGCGTGGGTGAGGGAGAGACCCAGTACTTC	CASSWRVGEGETQYF
NA	few	TRBV20-1	TRBJ2-7	TGCAGTGCTAGAGATCACTGGGCAGGGCCCTACGAGCAGTACTTC	CSARDHWAGPYEQYF
TRBD2	many	TRBV7-9	TRBJ2-1	TGTGCCAGCAGCCTCCCGACTAGCGGGAGAACCCATGAGCAGTTCTTC	CASSLPTSGRTHEQFF
NA	few	TRBV7-7	TRBJ2-5	TGTGCTAGCAGCCTGGATCCCCAAGAGACCCAGTACTTC	CASSLDPQETQYF
TRBD1	NA	TRBV20-1	TRBJ1-2	TGCAGTGCGAAGGGACAGGTCCTAGGCTACACCTTC	CSAKGQVLGYTF
NA	NA	TRBV20-1	TRBJ2-4	TGCAGTGCAACGGACGGGGAAAACATTCAGTACTTC	CSATDGENIQYF
TRBD1	NA	TRBV11-2	TRBJ2-2	TGTGCCAGCAGCCGCGTTCCGGACAGGATGGCGGCCGGGGAGCTGTTTTTT	CASSRVPDRMAAGELFF
NA	NA	TRBV28	TRBJ1-5	TGTGCCAGCAGTTTGAGGCCAGCGCTCAGTCAGCCTCAGCATTTT	CASSLRPALSQPQHF
NA	many	TRBV5-1	TRBJ2-1	TGCGCCAGCAGCCCCGATTGGGACGGATCCTCTCAGTTCTTC	CASSPDWDGSSQFF
TRBD1	NA	TRBV28	TRBJ2-5	TGTGCCAGCAGTTTGGCGGGACAGGGGGCGCGGGAGACCCAGTACTTC	CASSLAGQGARETQYF
NA	once	TRBV5-1	TRBJ2-1	TGCGCCAGCAGCTGGGGAGAGGGAGGTCCGCACAATGAGCAGTTCTTC	CASSWGEGGPHNEQFF
TRBD2	NA	TRBV14	TRBJ2-1	TGTGCCAGCAGCCCATATTCCGGGACTAGCGGCTACAATGAGCAGTTCTTC	CASSPYSGTSGYNEQFF
TRBD1	NA	TRBV28	TRBJ1-5	TGTGCCAGCAGTTCTCTGCCGGGACAGGGTGGCAAGGGAACTCAGCCCCAGCATTTT	CASSSLPGQGGKGTQPQHF
TRBD2	few	TRBV19	TRBJ2-1	TGTGCCAGTAAACAGGCGGGAGGGAATGGGGCCTACAATGAGCAGTTCTTC	CASKQAGGNGAYNEQFF
TRBD2	few	TRBV27	TRBJ2-2	TGTGCCAGCAGTTTAGTGGCTAGCGGGAGAAGGGGGGAGCTGTTTTTT	CASSLVASGRRGELFF
NA	many	TRBV20-1	TRBJ2-7	TGCAGTGCCCCGTCGGGGATCGCTTACGAGCAGTACTTC	CSAPSGIAYEQYF
TRBD2	NA	TRBV19	TRBJ2-1	TGTGCCAGTACAGGGAAGCGGGAGTACAATGAGCAGTTCTTC	CASTGKREYNEQFF
NA	NA	TRBV7-6	TRBJ1-4	TGTGCCAGCAGCATGGGCGGTTTAAATGAAAAACTGTTTTTT	CASSMGGLNEKLFF
TRBD1	NA	TRBV6-5	TRBJ1-2	TGTGCCAGCAGTTACTCCGGACAGGGGGTTAACTATGGCTACACCTTC	CASSYSGQGVNYGYTF
TRBD2	NA	TRBV29-1	TRBJ2-5	TGCAGCGTTGAAGCCCTAGCGGAGAATGAGGAGACCCAGTACTTC	CSVEALAENEETQYF
NA	many	TRBV7-9	TRBJ2-1	TGTGCCAGCAGCTTAGGGCTAGGACGGGGGAATGAGCAGTTCTTC	CASSLGLGRGNEQFF